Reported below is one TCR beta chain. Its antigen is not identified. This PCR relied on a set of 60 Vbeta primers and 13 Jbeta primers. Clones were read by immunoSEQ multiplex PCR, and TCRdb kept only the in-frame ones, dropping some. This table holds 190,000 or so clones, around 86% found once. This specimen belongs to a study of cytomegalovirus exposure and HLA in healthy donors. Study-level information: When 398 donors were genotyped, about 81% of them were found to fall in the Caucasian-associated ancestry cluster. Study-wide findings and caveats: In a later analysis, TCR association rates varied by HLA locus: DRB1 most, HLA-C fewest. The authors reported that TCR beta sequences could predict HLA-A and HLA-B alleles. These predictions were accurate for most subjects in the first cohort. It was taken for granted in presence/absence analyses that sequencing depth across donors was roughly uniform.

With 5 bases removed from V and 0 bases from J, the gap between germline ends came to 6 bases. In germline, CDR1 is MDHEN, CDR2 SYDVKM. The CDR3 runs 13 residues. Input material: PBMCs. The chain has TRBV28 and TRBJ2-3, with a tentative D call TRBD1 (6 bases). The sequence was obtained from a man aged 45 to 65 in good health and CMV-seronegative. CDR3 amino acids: CASSQGSTDTQYF. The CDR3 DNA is TGTGCCAGCAGTCAGGGGAGCACAGATACGCAGTATTTT. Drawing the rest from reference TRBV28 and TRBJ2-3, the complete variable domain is DVKVTQSSRYLVKRTGEKVFLECVQDMDHENMFWYRQDPGLGLRLIYFSYDVKMKEKGDIPEGYSVSREKKERFSLILESASTNQTSMYLCASSQGSTDTQYFGPGTRLTVL.